This TCR beta chain appears in the sequencing data of a study of Ad26.COV2.S vaccination and SARS-CoV-2 variants. The overall study: Once, or twice with 56 days between doses, Ad26.COV2.S was given intramuscularly. Study-wide points: Following vaccination, spike-specific CD8+ and CD4+ T cell responses reportedly exhibited substantial breadth.

Treatment: some 20 received Ad26.COV2.S at low or high dose, single or two shots; about 5 received placebo; per-sample allocation not given. Following the first vaccine or placebo injection, samples were taken on day 63. This Boston cohort included adults aged 18-55 years. Points on this clone: Its antigen is not known.

Profiled with immunoSEQ multiplex PCR; TCRdb holds only in-frame clones, not every one. The table shows around 340,000 clones, with less than 90% occurring only once. V lost 2 bases and J 1 base, leaving 8 bases between the germline ends. The CDR3 contains 14 residues. The germline V gene encodes CDR1 MNHNS and CDR2 SASEGT. The J gene is TRBJ1-1, the V gene TRBV6-1, with no clear D. This material consisted of peripheral blood, taken in a trial of Ad26.COV2.S vaccine versus placebo. This sequence originates from a person between 18 and 59 years old who received the Ad26.COV2.S COVID-19 vaccine or a placebo. DNA for the CDR3: TGTGCCAGCAGTGAATCCTGGGGGAACACTGAAGCTTTCTTT. Its protein product is CASSESWGNTEAFF.